Listed below are T cell receptor beta chains from one sample, sequenced in a study. MiXCR, applied by TCRdb to the RT-PCR reads, yields one record per CDR3 protein. The sample consists of about 680,000 distinct CDR3 sequences, more than 13% of them appearing once. Sequenced material: memory CD4+ T cells from blood. All receptors derive from a female donor in good health, serving as a healthy control. Both conserved end residues are part of each CDR3. The D gene is left open where the match is weak. The size of a clone is reported for some rows only, either as once, few or many, or as a class for expanded clones.

15	-	TRBD1	TRBV7-2	TRBJ2-3	CASSRRGQEPDTQYF
16	few	TRBD2	TRBV7-2	TRBJ2-5	CASSLASGGGQETQYF
18	few	TRBD2	TRBV9	TRBJ2-2	CASSVVDLAGVGTGELFF
17	many	TRBD2	TRBV10-3	TRBJ2-7	CAISESGLAGGLYEQYF
14	few	TRBD1	TRBV10-3	TRBJ1-2	CAISQGVSNYGYTF
15	-	-	TRBV9	TRBJ2-2	CASSVISAGTGELFF
13	-	-	TRBV5-4	TRBJ2-5	CASSLWLQETQYF
12	few	-	TRBV5-6	TRBJ1-2	CASSGTDNGYTF
16	-	-	TRBV5-1	TRBJ2-3	CASSSRQLSLTDTQYF
16	-	TRBD1	TRBV4-1	TRBJ1-4	CASSPPGTAPNEKLFF
17	-	TRBD2	TRBV11-1	TRBJ2-7	CASSHKTWVAGVIEQYF